This T cell receptor beta chain comes out of a study of T cell changes during pregnancy in multiple sclerosis. V was cut by 3 bases and J by 1 base, with 3 bases left in between. Germline CDR1 is LNHDA and CDR2 is SQIVND (reference sequence). The CDR3 is 12 amino acids. Some clones are missing from TCRdb's copy, which holds only in-frame ones; the method was immunoSEQ multiplex PCR. The profile covers 66,000 or so clones, with over 75% appearing a single time and about 5.8% taken by the ten largest. The chain uses TRBV19 and TRBJ1-1; D is unresolved. Source: CD8+ T cells from peripheral blood mononuclear cells, taken before pregnancy. The sequence was collected from a female donor with multiple sclerosis, enrolled in a pregnancy study. The CDR3 DNA reads TGTGCCAGTAGTATCGGGAACACTGAAGCTTTCTTT. Translated, it gives CASSIGNTEAFF.